The present TCR beta chain was sequenced within a study of cytomegalovirus exposure and HLA in healthy donors (dated 2017 in TCRdb). Study-level background: An earlier analysis of approximately 640 of the donors reported about 290 Gb of sequence data and 100 million to 130 million unique TCR beta sequences from about 179 million T cells. Around 300 gigabases of sequencing data and approximately 93 million unique TCR sequences were included in an early release covering 500 to 750 HLA-typed donors. The genetic ancestry cluster associated with self-reported Caucasian donors included over 80% of the approximately 430 genotyped donors. The study was designed to test whether signatures of past pathogen exposure could be identified by cataloging public T cell receptors. The study used immunosequencing to profile the T cell repertoires of 666 subjects and linked those repertoires to cytomegalovirus serostatus. A separate validation cohort of about 110 different subjects was used in addition to the roughly 670-subject first cohort. To predict cytomegalovirus infection status, the study combined high-throughput TCR immunosequencing, statistical association of individual TCRs with disease status, and machine learning. To study patterns of TCR occurrence, a later analysis re-analyzed previously published TCR beta repertoires from just over 650 donors and added high-resolution HLA genotyping. Rather than using new phenotypic data, the later analysis identified candidate immune exposures from TCR beta sequences and from how often those sequences occurred across donors. In an earlier analysis of 587 of the donors, high-throughput TCR beta sequencing was used to judge whether each TCR beta V gene segment behaved as functional or pseudogenic. Alongside the repertoire data, information on donor age, sex, ethnicity and CMV serostatus was compiled. Genome-wide SNP genotypes for about three fifths of the 666 donors were used in a later genetic analysis, which treated that subset as a discovery cohort. Every discovery cohort repertoire had been produced on one sequencing platform. Class I and class II HLA loci were covered by the typing at four-digit resolution. Typing coverage varied by locus: roughly 629-640 donors for A, B, C, DRB1 and DQB1; roughly 500 for DQA1; 600 to 610 for DPA1; 400 to 480 for DPB1. About five DR-DQ haplotypes were treated as single units for association and clustering because of strong linkage in the cohort. Among roughly 400 genotyped donors of the cohort, an average of roughly 230,000 unique TCR beta nucleotide sequences was sequenced per donor, of which approximately 19% were non-productive. Overall results and qualifications from the work: Because some donors lacked HLA typing at each locus, the association tests relied only on the typed subset. Several of the top co-occurrence clusters appeared to be linked to parvovirus B19, influenza, CMV and Epstein-Barr virus, according to a later analysis. Because counts were too low, more than 15 rarely observed V segments, including chromosome 9 orphons, were left out of the earlier analysis of 587 of the donors. Across donors, most TCR sequences were observed very rarely, whereas some public TCRs were present in many individuals. A further reported finding was that TCR beta sequences accurately predicted the HLA-A and HLA-B alleles for most subjects in the first cohort. Linkage disequilibrium might explain the correlated functional status among segregating V segments, but an unknown experimental factor could not be excluded. According to a later analysis, TCR association rates differed among HLA loci, with DRB1 alleles showing the most associated TCRs and HLA-C alleles showing the fewest. The presence/absence analyses assumed that sequencing depth was roughly uniform across donors, and that assumption may not be true. According to a later genetic analysis, donors in an Asian-associated ancestry cluster had fewer N-insertions in productive TCRs than the approximately 610-donor mean. The cohort was sequenced for TCR beta chains only, and without alpha or paired-chain data the features that could be detected were limited. An earlier analysis of approximately 530 of the donors showed that most TCR beta V segments appeared in productive rearrangements either about 87% or about 30% of the time, which broadly matched IMGT annotations. V-gene and J-gene trimming of TCR beta chains was associated with a missense DCLRE1C variant in a later genetic analysis, and the association was replicated in an independent cohort. The study listed around 160 TCR beta chains as associated with cytomegalovirus. Cytomegalovirus status was reported to be diagnosed by the classifier with high specificity and sensitivity in both the original and validation cohorts. A cluster of highly shared sequence variants was judged likely to be a technical artifact of the sequencing pipeline. Immune exposure information for the cohort was limited to CMV serostatus. A later analysis found that HLA-associated TCR beta chains were more clonally expanded and had lower generation probabilities than equally common non-associated chains. Some IMGT-functional V segments, including TRBV6-2 and TRBV6-3, could not be told apart with the 87-base-pair reads, so those segments were excluded. The authors suggested that the approach could potentially be extended to other disease states and immunological phenotypes. When HLA alleles, especially DR and DQ, strongly co-occurred, attributing TCR associations to individual alleles was difficult. In vitro tests confirmed that three of the cytomegalovirus-associated TCR beta chains recognize cytomegalovirus antigens. A later analysis associated 16,951 TCR beta sequences with specific HLA alleles at a false discovery rate of 0.05. Most CMV-associated TCR beta chains appeared to be HLA-restricted in a later analysis, and the HLA associations seemed to be driven largely by CMV exposure.

In total, approximately 700 healthy bone marrow donors made up the cohort. At the time of sampling, all cohort members were nominally healthy, though unrecorded immune exposures were likely present. The donor tested CMV seronegative, placing the donor among the roughly 350 seronegative members of the cohort. Each donor provided a peripheral blood sample, and peripheral blood mononuclear cells were used for TCR beta sequencing. Genomic DNA extraction from the blood cell samples was performed with the Qiagen DNeasy Blood Extraction Kit. Receptors were amplified or captured by the immunoSEQ multiplex PCR assay. The multiplex PCR relied on a mix of 60 forward primers for TCR Vbeta segments and 13 reverse primers for TCR Jbeta segments. Amplification of the CDR3 region of rearranged TCR beta genes was performed with a multiplex PCR assay on genomic DNA. On the Illumina HiSeq System, the amplified TCR beta libraries were sequenced as 87-base-pair reads. The source study handled its data this way. A later analysis tallied about 77 million unique TCR beta chains across the approximately 670 repertoires, and about 10 million of those chains were shared by two or more donors. Raw reads were error-corrected and collapsed into unique sequences by a nearest-neighbor algorithm in which closely related sequences were merged to remove PCR and sequencing errors. CDR3 sequences were aligned to IMGT reference sequences to assign V, D and J gene segments. Each retained sequence needed at least a six-nucleotide match to both a V gene segment and a J gene segment. A rearrangement counted as productive if the CDR3 had no stop codons and remained in frame with V and J, and every other rearrangement counted as non-productive. Following IMGT convention, CDR3 was defined as the stretch from the second conserved V-encoded cysteine up to the conserved J-encoded phenylalanine. The earlier analysis of around 640 of the donors excluded sequences that lacked an unambiguous match to a single V gene segment. An earlier analysis of 587 of the donors called V segments functional above 56.7% productive rearrangements and segregating when the between-donor standard deviation exceeded 5%. A statistical classification framework was developed to diagnose cytomegalovirus status using the catalog of TCR beta chain sequences. V and J gene assignment, in a later analysis, came from comparing TCR nucleotide sequences with IMGT/GENE-DB human TR gene sequences. A later analysis assigned CDR3 sequences and most-parsimonious VDJ recombination scenarios with the TCRdist pipeline. In a later analysis, each TCR beta chain was defined by its CDR3 amino acid sequence together with its V-gene family, and reads lacking a unique V-gene family were excluded. To address suspected cross-contamination and a sequencing artifact, a later analysis removed 450 to 700 highly shared, low-generation-probability nucleotide sequences. In a later analysis, a clonal expansion index was calculated for each public chain from normalized within-repertoire ranks of inferred template counts. In a later analysis, generation probabilities were computed using a VDJ recombination model fitted to out-of-frame rearrangements, and the results were checked against IGoR. In a later analysis, TCR-TCR, TCR-HLA and TCR-CMV co-occurrence was scored with hypergeometric tests, and a repertoire-size bias correction was applied to TCR pairs. To estimate false discovery rates, a later analysis permuted the HLA or CMV assignments 20 times. A later analysis grouped co-occurring TCRs with DBSCAN, adding TCRdist sequence similarity when clustering within HLA-allele-positive subsets. Repertoires with fewer than 30,000 or more than 120,000 public chains were left out of co-occurrence clustering, as were about five repertoires with anomalous nucleotide sharing. TCRdb re-hosts the immuneACCESS table, in-frame sequences only. Its copies lack some clones; in the studies checked, an unresolved V gene accounts for under half of them, and the cause for the rest is not known. V, J and clone size were drawn from that table, and D and trimming were deduced from the DNA. The sample table holds approximately 130,000 clones, of which roughly 79% were seen once. The ten largest clones represent less than 4% of the sample.

This clone was seen more than once but under ten times. Its recognized antigen is unknown. Per-nucleotide qualities are absent, and no much larger clonotype sits a single base away. Based on the germline V gene, the CDR1 and CDR2 sequences are MDHEN and SYDVKM. The CDR3, from cysteine to phenylalanine, totals 16 residues. The entry retains the CDR3 DNA only, 48 bases that are in frame from base 1. After removal of 6 bases from V and 3 bases from J, the junction retains 11 bases not matched to a gene. Sequencing was done on a sample of PBMCs. Rearrangement joined TRBV28 to TRBJ2-3, with 8 junctional bases fitting TRBD1. This receptor was taken from a man aged 25 to 40 in good health and CMV-seronegative. The CDR3 protein is CASRTPGQVRTDTQYF. The nucleotide sequence is TGTGCCAGCAGAACGCCGGGACAGGTCAGAACAGATACGCAGTATTTT.